This T cell receptor (beta chain) was identified during a study of blood T cell repertoires in COVID-19. The protocol was immunoSEQ multiplex PCR, while the TCRdb copy is restricted to in-frame clones and leaves out a portion. This sample has about 96,000 clones; 84% occur once, and the top ten carry 17%. The TCR comes from a woman aged 55-69 years with acute or convalescent COVID-19. Sequenced material: peripheral blood.

CDR3 bases: TGCGCCAGCAGCGAGACGGGACAAAATAATGAAAAACTGTTTTTT. Amino acid sequence: CASSETGQNNEKLFF. The chain has TRBV5-1 and TRBJ1-4, with a possible D match to TRBD1 (6 bases). Germline values: CDR1 SGHRS, CDR2 YFSETQ. Deletions cut 4 bases from V and 4 bases from J, with 14 bases between. The CDR3 covers 15 residues.